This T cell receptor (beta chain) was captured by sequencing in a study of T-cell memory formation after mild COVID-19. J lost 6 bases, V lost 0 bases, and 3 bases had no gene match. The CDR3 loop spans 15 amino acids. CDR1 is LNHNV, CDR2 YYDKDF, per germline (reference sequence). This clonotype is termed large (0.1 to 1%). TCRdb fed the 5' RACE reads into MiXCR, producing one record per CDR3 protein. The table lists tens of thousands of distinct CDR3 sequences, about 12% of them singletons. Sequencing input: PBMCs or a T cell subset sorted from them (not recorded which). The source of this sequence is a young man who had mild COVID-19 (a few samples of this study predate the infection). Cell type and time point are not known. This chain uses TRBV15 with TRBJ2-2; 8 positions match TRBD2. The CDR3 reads CATSRDTGGPGELFF. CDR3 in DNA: TGTGCCACCAGCAGAGATACGGGGGGGCCCGGGGAGCTGTTTTTT.